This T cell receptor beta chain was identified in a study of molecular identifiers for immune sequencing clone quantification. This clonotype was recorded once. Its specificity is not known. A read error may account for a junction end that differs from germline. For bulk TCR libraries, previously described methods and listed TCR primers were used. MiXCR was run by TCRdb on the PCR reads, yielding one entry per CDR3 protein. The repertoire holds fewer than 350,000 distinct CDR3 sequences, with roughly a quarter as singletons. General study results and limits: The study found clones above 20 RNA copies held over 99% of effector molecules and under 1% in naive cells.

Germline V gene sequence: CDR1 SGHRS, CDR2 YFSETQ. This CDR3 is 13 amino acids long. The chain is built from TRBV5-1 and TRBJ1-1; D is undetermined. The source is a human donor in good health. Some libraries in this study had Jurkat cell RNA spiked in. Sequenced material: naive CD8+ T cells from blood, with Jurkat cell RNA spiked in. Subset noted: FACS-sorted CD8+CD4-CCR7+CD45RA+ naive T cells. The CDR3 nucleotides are TGCGCCAGCAGCTTGTGGGTTACGACTGAAGCTCTCTTT. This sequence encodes CASSLWVTTEALF.